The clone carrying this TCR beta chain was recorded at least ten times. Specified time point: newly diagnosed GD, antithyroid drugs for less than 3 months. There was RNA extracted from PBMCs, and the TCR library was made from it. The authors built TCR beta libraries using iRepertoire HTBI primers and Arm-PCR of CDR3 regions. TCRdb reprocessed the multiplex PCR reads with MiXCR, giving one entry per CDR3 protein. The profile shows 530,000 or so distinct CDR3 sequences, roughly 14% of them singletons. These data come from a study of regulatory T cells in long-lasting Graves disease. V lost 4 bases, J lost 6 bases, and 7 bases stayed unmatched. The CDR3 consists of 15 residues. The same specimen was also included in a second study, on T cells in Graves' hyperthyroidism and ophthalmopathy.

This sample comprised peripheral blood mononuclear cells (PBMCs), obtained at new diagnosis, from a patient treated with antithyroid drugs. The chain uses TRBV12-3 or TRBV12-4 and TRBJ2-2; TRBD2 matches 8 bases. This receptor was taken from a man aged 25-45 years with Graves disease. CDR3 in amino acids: CASSSASGSAGELFF. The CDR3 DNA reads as TGTGCCAGCAGTTCGGCTAGCGGGTCGGCCGGGGAGCTGTTTTTT.